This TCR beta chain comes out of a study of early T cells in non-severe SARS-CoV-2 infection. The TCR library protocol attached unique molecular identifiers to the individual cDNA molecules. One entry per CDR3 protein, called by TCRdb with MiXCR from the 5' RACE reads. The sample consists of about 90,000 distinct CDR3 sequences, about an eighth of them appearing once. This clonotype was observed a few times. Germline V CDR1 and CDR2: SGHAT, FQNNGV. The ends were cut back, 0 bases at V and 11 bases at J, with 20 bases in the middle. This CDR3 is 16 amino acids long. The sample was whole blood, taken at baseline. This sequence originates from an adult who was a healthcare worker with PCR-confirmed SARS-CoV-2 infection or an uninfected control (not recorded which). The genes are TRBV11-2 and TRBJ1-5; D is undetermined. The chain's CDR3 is CASSLEGRPRSVTQHF. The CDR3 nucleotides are TGTGCCAGCAGCTTAGAGGGCAGGCCCCGATCAGTGACCCAGCATTTT.